Listed below are T cell receptor beta chains from one sample, sequenced in a study of OX40 agonist ivuxolimab in advanced cancers. Generated by immunoSEQ multiplex PCR, the TCRdb table keeps only in-frame clones and is missing some. The table includes 30,000 to 45,000 clones, more than 75% detected once. The sample consisted of CD4+ or CD8+ T cells sorted from blood, taken in a trial of the OX40 agonist ivuxolimab. The source of these receptors is an adult with an advanced solid tumor such as melanoma, head and neck, liver or kidney cancer. CDR3s include the opening cysteine and the closing phenylalanine or tryptophan. D genes are given only for firm matches. The listing skips clone size in some rows; elsewhere it reads once, few, many or a size class.

>-|TRBV6-1|TRBJ2-7|TRBD2
TGTGCCAGCAGTGAAGGGGGGACTAGCGTCTACGAGCAGTACTTC
CASSEGGTSVYEQYF
>once|TRBV9|TRBJ2-7|TRBD2
TGTGCCAGCAGCGTAGCTGGATCGGCTAGCGGAATCTACGAGCAGTACTTC
CASSVAGSASGIYEQYF
>-|TRBV18|TRBJ2-5|-
TGTGCCAGCTCACCACCGGGGGTAGGGGTGGAGACCCAGTACTTC
CASSPPGVGVETQYF
>-|TRBV5-4|TRBJ2-7|TRBD2
TGTGCCAGCAGCTTAGCGGGAGCTAGTGAGCAGTACTTC
CASSLAGASEQYF
>-|TRBV5-4|TRBJ2-6|TRBD1
TGTGCCAGCAGCCCAAGACAGGGTTACACTCTAAGAGGGGCCAACGTCCTGACTTTC
CASSPRQGYTLRGANVLTF
>-|TRBV18|TRBJ2-4|TRBD2
TGTGCCAGCTCACCGATCCTGACAGGGACTAGCGGGAGGAGGTGGACGGGCAAAAACATTCAGTACTTC
CASSPILTGTSGRRWTGKNIQYF
>-|TRBV7-9|TRBJ1-1|-
TGTGCCAGCAGCCTCCGGGCAGGGGAGTTCACTGAAGCTTTCTTT
CASSLRAGEFTEAFF
>once|TRBV7-6|TRBJ1-5|TRBD1
TGTGCCAGCAGCTTAGGAGGGGACAGGCGCAATCAGCCCCAGCATTTT
CASSLGGDRRNQPQHF
>-|TRBV6-5|TRBJ1-3|-
TGTGCCAGCAGTTACTCGAAAGGAAACACCATATATTTT
CASSYSKGNTIYF
>-|TRBV19|TRBJ2-1|-
TGTGCCAGTAGTATTTCAACCTACAATGAGCAGTTCTTC
CASSISTYNEQFF
>-|TRBV6-5|TRBJ2-4|TRBD1
TGTGCCAGCAGCCCGGGACAGGGGGCCATTCAGTACTTC
CASSPGQGAIQYF
>-|TRBV28|TRBJ2-2|-
TGTGCCAGCAGCCTCGCGGGGCGCCGGTCTAACACCGGGGAGCTGTTTTTT
CASSLAGRRSNTGELFF
>-|TRBV7-9|TRBJ1-3|-
TGTGCCAGCAGCTTACAGGGGACGGGAAACACCATATATTTT
CASSLQGTGNTIYF
>-|TRBV7-9|TRBJ1-5|-
TGTGCCAGCAGTGAAGCAGACCAAGCAACTAATCAGCCCCAGCATTTT
CASSEADQATNQPQHF
>-|TRBV4-1|TRBJ2-7|-
TGCGCCAGCAGCCAAGATCCTCTGAGCTACGAGCAGTACTTC
CASSQDPLSYEQYF
>-|TRBV5-1|TRBJ2-1|TRBD2
TGCGCCAGCAGCTTGGATGGGAGGGTACAGTTCTTC
CASSLDGRVQFF
>-|TRBV29-1|TRBJ2-5|-
TGCAGCGTTGACAGGGGGGTACAAGAGACCCAGTACTTC
CSVDRGVQETQYF